This TCR beta chain was sequenced in a study of cytomegalovirus exposure and HLA in healthy donors. Germline CDR1 ENHRY, CDR2 SYGVKD. The CDR3 is made up of 14 amino acids. V lost 8 bases to trimming and J lost 11 bases; unmatched junction nucleotides: 16. The primer mix had 60 Vbeta and 13 Jbeta primers. The protocol was immunoSEQ multiplex PCR, while the TCRdb copy is restricted to in-frame clones and leaves out a portion. The sample lists around 150,000 clones; nearly 70% were seen once. The specimen was PBMCs. The chain joins TRBV10-3 to TRBJ1-1; TRBD1 agrees at 8 bases. This sequence was found in a young man in good health and CMV-seropositive. The CDR3 loop reads CAIGAGQEVTAAFF. In nucleotides, the CDR3 is TGTGCCATCGGAGCGGGACAGGAAGTGACCGCGGCTTTCTTT.